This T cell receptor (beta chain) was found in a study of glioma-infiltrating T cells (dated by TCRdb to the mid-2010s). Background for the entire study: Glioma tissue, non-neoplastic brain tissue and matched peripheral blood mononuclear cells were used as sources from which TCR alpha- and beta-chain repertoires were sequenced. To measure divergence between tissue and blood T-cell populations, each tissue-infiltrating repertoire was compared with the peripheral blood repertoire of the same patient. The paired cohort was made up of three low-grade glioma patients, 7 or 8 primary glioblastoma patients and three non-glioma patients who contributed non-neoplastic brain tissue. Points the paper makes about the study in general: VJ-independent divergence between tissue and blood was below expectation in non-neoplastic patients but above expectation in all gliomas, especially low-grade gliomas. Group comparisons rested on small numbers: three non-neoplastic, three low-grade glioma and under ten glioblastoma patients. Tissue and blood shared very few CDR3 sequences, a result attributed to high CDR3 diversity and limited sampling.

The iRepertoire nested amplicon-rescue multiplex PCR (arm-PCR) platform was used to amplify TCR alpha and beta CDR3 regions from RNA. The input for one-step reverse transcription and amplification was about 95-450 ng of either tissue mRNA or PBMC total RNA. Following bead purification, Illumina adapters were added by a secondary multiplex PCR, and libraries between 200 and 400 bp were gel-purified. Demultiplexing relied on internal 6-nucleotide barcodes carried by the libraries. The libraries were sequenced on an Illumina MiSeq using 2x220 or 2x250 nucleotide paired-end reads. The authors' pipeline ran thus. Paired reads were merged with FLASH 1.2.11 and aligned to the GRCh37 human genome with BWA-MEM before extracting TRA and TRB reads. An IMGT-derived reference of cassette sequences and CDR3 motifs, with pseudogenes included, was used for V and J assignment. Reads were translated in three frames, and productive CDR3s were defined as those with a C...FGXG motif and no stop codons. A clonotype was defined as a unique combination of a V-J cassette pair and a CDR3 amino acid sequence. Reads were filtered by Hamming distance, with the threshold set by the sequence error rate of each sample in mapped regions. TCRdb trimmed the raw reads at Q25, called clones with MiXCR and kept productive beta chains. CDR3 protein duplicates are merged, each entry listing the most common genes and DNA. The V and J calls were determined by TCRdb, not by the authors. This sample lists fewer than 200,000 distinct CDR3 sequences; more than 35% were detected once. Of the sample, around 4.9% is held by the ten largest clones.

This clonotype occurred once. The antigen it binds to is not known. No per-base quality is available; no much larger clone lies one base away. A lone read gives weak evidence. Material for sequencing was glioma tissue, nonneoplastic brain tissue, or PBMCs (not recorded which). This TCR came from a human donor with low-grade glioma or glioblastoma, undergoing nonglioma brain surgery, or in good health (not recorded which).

CDR3 reads: CASSGLLDGTDTQYF. DNA sequence: TGCGCCAGCAGCGGACTCTTAGACGGCACAGATACGCAGTATTTT. The rearranged chain carries TRBV4-1 and TRBJ2-3; the D gene is perhaps TRBD2, from 5 matching bases. The CDR3 sequence holds 15 residues, the cysteine and phenylalanine included. The sequence is cut down to CDR3 DNA, 45 bases in frame from base 1. Reading the germline V gene gives CDR1 MGHRA and CDR2 YSYEKL. V is clipped by 5 bases and J by 1 base, and the sequence between their germline boundaries is 13 bases long.